Sequencing of this TCR beta chain was carried out in a study of blood T cell repertoires in COVID-19 (dated by TCRdb to the early 2020s). Regarding the study in general: The collaborator samples originated in the United States, Italy and Spain and spanned the acute and convalescent phases of COVID-19. Where available, HLA class I and class II types were taken from metadata supplied by the sample provider and were not determined by assay-based typing. Sample metadata almost always included a de-identified subject ID, COVID-19 status, age in years and sex. The samples were drawn from two sources: the first 160 participants of the ongoing ImmuneRACE study, and 1,254 subjects contributed by 6 global collaborators. Deeply sampled blood TCRbeta repertoires from subjects exposed to, actively infected with, or recovered from COVID-19 were included in the dataset. The material from the prospective study consisted of cDNA or gDNA derived from T cells, B-cell-depleted T cells, or PBMCs. The repertoires were made available in a free public database intended to serve as a resource for research on the immune response to SARS-CoV-2. Study-level results and caveats: The amount of clinical and demographic metadata varied by source and participant and was provided uncurated.

With respect to this clone: Its antigen is not yet known. The input lacks base qualities; no much larger clone sits a single base away.

The immunoSEQ Assay, a bias-controlled multiplex PCR, was used to amplify TCRbeta CDR3 regions from genomic DNA. The original pipeline was this. The number of nucleated cells in each sample was estimated from the amplification of reference gene primers within the assay. Sequence reads were collapsed and filtered to measure the absolute abundance of every unique TCRbeta CDR3 rearrangement. For each sample, productive Simpson clonality was calculated as the square root of Simpson's diversity index across productive rearrangements. TCRdb re-hosts the immuneACCESS table, in-frame sequences only. Its copies lack some clones; in the studies checked, an unresolved V gene accounts for under half of them, and the cause for the rest is not known. D and trimming come from the DNA, and the V and J calls and clone size come from that table. This sample comprises some 140,000 clones, roughly 80% of them detected only once. Of the sample, about a sixth falls within the top ten clones.

The junction carries 16 bases between V and J, which are trimmed by 4 bases and 3 bases respectively. The CDR3 measures 15 amino acids from cysteine to phenylalanine. Just the 45-base CDR3 DNA is kept, in frame starting at base 1. The germline V gene yields SGHRS for CDR1 and YFSETQ for CDR2. Enrolling through a virtual design, the prospective study's participants ranged in age from roughly 18 to 95 years and lived across 20 to 30 United States geographic areas. To assign participants to cohorts, the prospective study relied on clinical history that participants themselves reported in a screening survey and a study questionnaire. For ImmuneRACE Cohort 3, a participant was defined as recovered based on two consecutive negative NP/OP PCR tests, clearance by a healthcare professional, or resolution of symptoms. Mobile phlebotomists in the prospective study collected whole blood, serum and a nasopharyngeal or oropharyngeal swab from every participant. Over an approximately 2-month period, participants in the prospective study had the option of providing additional blood draws and questionnaires. Before DNA extraction, blood samples from the prospective study were shipped at room temperature or frozen.

The sequence came from a man younger than 40 who had recovered from COVID-19. Material: PBMCs or T cells enriched from blood (not recorded which). Recombination connected TRBV5-1 to TRBJ1-1, and TRBD1 may be the D gene, going by 5 matching bases. DNA sequence: TGCGCCAGCAGCGCCGTTGGTGGGGCCGACACTGAAGCTTTCTTT. Its translation is CASSAVGGADTEAFF.